The source of this T cell receptor (beta chain) is a study of CD8 T cells in Susac syndrome. Study overall: When their blood was taken, the Susac syndrome patients had either not yet had any therapy, were taking corticosteroids, or were taking intravenous immunoglobulin alone.

The authors sequenced TCR beta from blood CD8+ and CD4+ T cells. With random hexamers, reverse transcription was performed on roughly 0.5 to 1 ug of RNA. Multiplex PCR with immunoSEQ amplified the TCR beta CDR3 across 54 Vbeta and 13 Jbeta. TCRdb reanalysed the immunoSEQ multiplex PCR reads using MiXCR and keeps one entry per CDR3 protein. Here the sample spans about 240,000 distinct CDR3 sequences, 90% to 96% being singletons. The CDR3 is 12 residues long. V lost 2 bases and J 5 bases, leaving 7 bases between the germline ends. In germline, CDR1 is MNHNY, CDR2 SVGAGI (reference sequence). The sequencing sample was made of CD4+ T cells from PBMCs. The rearrangement links TRBV6-6 to TRBJ2-7, with D uncertain. This receptor was identified in a human donor with Susac syndrome. CDR3 amino acids: CASSYHLDEQYF. As DNA, the CDR3 is TGTGCCAGCAGTTACCACCTGGACGAGCAGTACTTC.